One and the same sample provided the 24 T cell receptor beta chains below, sequenced in a study of T cells in Graves' hyperthyroidism and ophthalmopathy. Amplified TCR beta CDR3 regions derived from RNA transcripts. The primer set for the first-round RT-PCR of the TCR CDR3 was HTBI. TCRdb re-called the multiplex PCR reads through MiXCR, storing one row per CDR3 protein. Found here are approximately 630,000 distinct CDR3 sequences, under 20% of them singletons; the top ten hold over 3.5%. Sequencing was carried out using blood. The receptors here all came from a woman between 25 and 40 years old with Graves' hyperthyroidism.

This clonotype has only a few counts. A much bigger clone sits one base away, suggesting this may be a read error. The V and J genes are TRBV5-1 and TRBJ1-1; D unclear. The germline V and J ends were trimmed by 0 bases and 4 bases, with 13 bases remaining between them. Germline V lookup: CDR1 SGHRS, CDR2 YFSETQ. This CDR3 region has 15 residues. CDR3 sequence reads: CASSLVGSRSTEAFF. CDR3 sequence (DNA): TGCGCCAGCAGCTTGGTGGGCAGCCGAAGCACTGAAGCTTTCTTT.

This clonotype has a count of ten or more. V and J are TRBV28 and TRBJ2-7, with a possible D match to TRBD2 (6 bases). There are 16 residues in the CDR3. The germline gives CDR1 MDHEN, CDR2 SYDVKM. The V gene lost 2 bases and the J gene lost 3 bases, with 17 bases spanning the gap. The CDR3 sequence: CASSLTSRERVYEQYF. The CDR3 DNA reads TGTGCCAGCAGTTTAACCTCCCGGGAGAGGGTCTACGAGCAGTACTTC.

This clonotype came up many times. CDR3 bases: TGTGCCAGCAGTGAATACGAGGGCGTGAAATCCTACGAGCAGTACTTC. It translates to CASSEYEGVKSYEQYF. The chain combines TRBV6-1 with TRBJ2-7, with TRBD2 as a possible D gene (5 bases). Trimming took off 2 bases at V and 1 base at J, with 15 bases between the two ends. This CDR3 comprises 16 residues. Looked up from germline, CDR1 is MNHNS and CDR2 is SASEGT.

The chain is built from TRBV9 and TRBJ2-2; the D gene could be TRBD1 or TRBD2 (5 bases each). The CDR3 length is 16 residues. CDR1 SGDLS and CDR2 YYNGEE come from the germline V gene. The ends were cut back, 4 bases at V and 2 bases at J, with 15 bases in the middle. CDR3 region: CASSLLGRINTGELFF. CDR3 bases: TGTGCCAGCAGCCTGTTGGGACGGATAAACACCGGGGAGCTGTTTTTT. The full variable domain, in which reference TRBV9 and TRBJ2-2 provide the parts outside the CDR3, is DSGVTQTPKHLITATGQRVTLRCSPRSGDLSVYWYQQSLDQGLQFLIQYYNGEERAKGNILERFSAQQFPDLHSELNLSSLELGDSALYFCASSLLGRINTGELFFGEGSRLTVL.

In this sample, this clonotype turned up many times. V is TRBV6-1 and J is TRBJ1-4; 10 positions match TRBD1. CDR3 length equals 15 residues. The V and J ends lost 5 bases and 5 bases, in that order; junction bases with no gene match: 5. Germline CDR1 reads MNHNS; CDR2 reads SASEGT. The CDR3 nucleotides read TGTGCCAGCAGTAGCCCGGGACAGGGGAATGAAAAACTGTTTTTT. Translating gives CASSSPGQGNEKLFF.

The rearrangement uses TRBV12-3 or TRBV12-4 and TRBJ2-7; TRBD1 agrees at 7 bases. The CDR3 spans 16 residues. The V gene end was trimmed by 1 base and the J gene end by 2 bases; junction bases not matched to a gene: 8. Written as DNA, the CDR3 is TGTGCCAGCAGTTTAGGGGGGACAGTCAAGACCTACGAGCAGTACTTC. Protein sequence: CASSLGGTVKTYEQYF.

At least ten counts were recorded for this clonotype. This rearrangement joins TRBV27 to TRBJ2-7; a possible D gene is TRBD1 (5 bases). This CDR3 is 13 amino acids long. The V end was cut by 8 bases, the J end by 2 bases, with 13 bases between. Germline values: CDR1 MNHEY, CDR2 SMNVEV (reference sequence). CDR3 nucleotides: TGTGCCAGCGCTGTGACAGCTACCTACGAGCAGTACTTC. Translation: CASAVTATYEQYF.

The table lists this clonotype with a few counts. This chain connects TRBV2 to TRBJ1-6; D unclear. The V gene's germline CDR1 is SNHLY and CDR2 FYNNEI. V was cut by 6 bases and J by 5 bases, with 14 bases left in between. This CDR3 is built from 15 residues. CDR3 coding DNA: TGTGCCAGCAGCCGTGGCCACCAAAATAATTCACCCCTCCACTTT. The encoded protein is CASSRGHQNNSPLHF.

This clonotype occurred a few times. V and J are TRBV19 and TRBJ2-1; D gene uncertain. CDR1 is LNHDA and CDR2 is SQIVND in the germline V gene (reference sequence). V lost 3 bases, J lost 9 bases, and 9 bases lay in between. The CDR3 contains 12 residues. CDR3 loop: CASSIRVLEQFF. The CDR3 DNA sequence: TGTGCCAGTAGTATTAGGGTGCTTGAGCAGTTCTTC.

This clonotype was picked up many times. The V and J genes are TRBV29-1 and TRBJ1-1; D not certain. V was shortened by 4 bases and J by 1 base, with 13 bases between the two germline ends. The germline V gene has CDR1 SQVTM and CDR2 ANQGSEA. The length of the CDR3 is 14 residues. CDR3 residues: CSVVVSAGNTEAFF. The CDR3 DNA reads TGCAGCGTTGTCGTTTCGGCGGGGAACACTGAAGCTTTCTTT.

The chain couples TRBV10-3 to TRBJ2-1; TRBD2 matches 13 bases. Germline-derived CDR1 and CDR2 are ENHRY and SYGVKD. The CDR3 runs 18 residues. V shed 6 bases and J 5 bases; nucleotides not matched to a gene: 13. CDR3: CAIRGQVGTSGENNEQFF. Here the CDR3 DNA reads TGTGCCATCAGGGGACAGGTCGGGACTAGCGGGGAAAACAATGAGCAGTTCTTC.

This clonotype showed up just a few times. The chain employs TRBV20-1 and TRBJ2-2; the D gene could be TRBD1 or TRBD2 (5 bases each). With 7 bases removed from V and 3 bases from J, the gap between germline ends came to 12 bases. This CDR3 contains 13 residues. Germline V gene sequence: CDR1 DFQATT, CDR2 SNEGSKA (reference sequence). This CDR3 reads CSGRDLHTGELFF. The DNA for the CDR3 is TGCAGTGGTAGGGACCTTCACACCGGGGAGCTGTTTTTT.

This clonotype was seen more than once but under ten times. V usage is TRBV6-1 and J usage is TRBJ2-3; D not resolved. Trimming took 2 bases from V and 1 from J, leaving 10 bases between them. CDR3 length: 15 residues. Germline values: CDR1 MNHNS, CDR2 SASEGT. The CDR3 is CASSELQYGTDTQYF. CDR3 DNA: TGTGCCAGCAGTGAACTCCAGTACGGCACAGATACGCAGTATTTT.

In this sample, this clonotype turned up many times. The chain carries TRBV11-2 and TRBJ2-1, with 7 bases that match TRBD1. Per germline, CDR1 SGHAT and CDR2 FQNNGV. There are 16 residues in the CDR3. Trimming took 4 bases from V and 4 from J; bases not matched to a gene: 10. The CDR3, as DNA: TGTGCCAGCAGCTCGCCCGGACAGGCACTTTACAATGAGCAGTTCTTC. This codes for CASSSPGQALYNEQFF. Looking up the rest from reference TRBV11-2 and TRBJ2-1 gives the full variable domain: EAGVAQSPRYKIIEKRQSVAFWCNPISGHATLYWYQQILGQGPKLLIQFQNNGVVDDSQLPKDRFSAERLKGVDSTLKIQPAKLEDSAVYLCASSSPGQALYNEQFFGPGTRLTVL.

V gene TRBV28 combines with J gene TRBJ2-7; 10 bases match TRBD1. Trimming took 1 base from V and 4 from J; bases not matched to a gene: 4. The CDR3 runs 15 residues. Germline V gene data show CDR1 as MDHEN and CDR2 as SYDVKM. The CDR3 DNA follows: TGTGCCAGCAGTTTATTTCCGGGACAGGGGTACGAGCAGTACTTC. Its protein is CASSLFPGQGYEQYF. The full variable domain, in which reference TRBV28 and TRBJ2-7 provide the parts outside the CDR3, is DVKVTQSSRYLVKRTGEKVFLECVQDMDHENMFWYRQDPGLGLRLIYFSYDVKMKEKGDIPEGYSVSREKKERFSLILESASTNQTSMYLCASSLFPGQGYEQYFGPGTRLTVT.

The genes are TRBV24-1 and TRBJ2-3, with 9 nucleotides matching TRBD2. This CDR3 is built from 16 residues. Germline CDR1 is KGHDR and CDR2 is SFDVKD. V gave up 3 bases and J gave up 4 bases; unmatched junction bases: 7. CDR3 DNA sequence: TGTGCCACCAGTGATCCTAGCGGGATGGGCCCAGATACGCAGTATTTT. This codes for CATSDPSGMGPDTQYF.

On this clonotype: This may stem from a read error, because a much larger clone lies one nucleotide away. The rearrangement joins TRBV7-2 to TRBJ2-3, with 8 bases that match TRBD2. The CDR3 has 15 residues. Trimming cost V 4 bases and J 4 bases; bases outside gene matches: 7. Per the germline V gene, CDR1 is SGHTA and CDR2 is FQGNSA. CDR3 sequence: CASSSWTSSADTQYF. CDR3 sequence (DNA): TGTGCCAGCAGCTCCTGGACTAGCAGCGCAGATACGCAGTATTTT.

This clonotype was counted only a few times. The V gene is TRBV10-3, the J gene TRBJ2-7; possibly TRBD1 or TRBD2 for D (5 bases each). V was cut by 4 bases and J by 2 bases, with 21 bases left in between. From germline, CDR1 is ENHRY and CDR2 SYGVKD. The CDR3 contains 17 residues. In DNA, the CDR3 is TGTGCCATCAGTGGGGGGTATTCCAACAGAGACCCCTACGAGCAGTACTTC. This codes for CAISGGYSNRDPYEQYF.

This clonotype was seen a few times. This chain connects TRBV6-1 to TRBJ1-4; D ambiguous. This CDR3 spans 15 amino acids. Trimming left V 5 bases short and J 8 bases short, with 18 bases between. In germline, CDR1 is MNHNS, CDR2 SASEGT. The CDR3 loop reads CASSPTGRSGEKLFF. The CDR3 bases are TGTGCCAGCAGTCCTACCGGTAGATCAGGCGAAAAACTGTTTTTT.

This chain connects TRBV6-2 or TRBV6-3 to TRBJ2-5; D is possibly TRBD1 or TRBD2 (6 bases each). V lost 6 bases and J 7 bases, leaving 15 bases between the germline ends. This CDR3 has 13 amino acids. Germline V gives CDR1 MNHEY, CDR2 SVGEGT. The CDR3 DNA sequence: TGTGCCAGCAGGTACAGGGACTTGTGGACCCAGTACTTC. This codes for CASRYRDLWTQYF.

This clonotype has just a few counts. The chain carries TRBV20-1 and TRBJ2-1, with unresolved D. V lost 4 bases to trimming and J lost 8 bases, with 9 bases between them. This CDR3 spans 11 amino acids. CDR1 DFQATT and CDR2 SNEGSKA come from the germline V gene (reference sequence). CDR3 protein: CSANGGDEQFF. CDR3 bases: TGCAGTGCTAATGGTGGCGATGAGCAGTTCTTC.

This clonotype has at least ten counts. The chain has TRBV30 and TRBJ2-7; perhaps TRBD2 as D (6 bases). The CDR3 has 14 amino acids. Between the trimmed V and J ends, which lost 0 bases and 7 bases, there was a span of 16 bases. The V gene's germline CDR1 is GTSNPN and CDR2 SVGIG (reference sequence). The CDR3 region is CAWSVMVGGGEQYF. In DNA, the CDR3 is TGTGCCTGGAGTGTGATGGTGGGAGGTGGAGAGCAGTACTTC.

Many counts were recorded for this clonotype. V gene TRBV7-9 combines with J gene TRBJ2-7; perhaps TRBD1 as D (5 bases). The V and J ends lost 4 bases and 0 bases respectively, with 16 bases between them. Germline V lookup: CDR1 SEHNR, CDR2 FQNEAQ (reference sequence). CDR3 length: 16 amino acids. As DNA, the CDR3 is TGTGCCAGCAGCTCCCGTGACGGACAAAGCTCCTACGAGCAGTACTTC. The encoded protein is CASSSRDGQSSYEQYF.

The V call is TRBV27, the J call TRBJ2-5; a possible D gene is TRBD2 (6 bases). Germline V CDR1 and CDR2: MNHEY, SMNVEV (reference sequence). The V end was cut by 6 bases, the J end by 4 bases, with 12 bases between. There are 13 residues in the CDR3. The CDR3 DNA is TGTGCCAGCAGCCCAATGGGGGGAGAGACCCAGTACTTC. Its protein product is CASSPMGGETQYF.